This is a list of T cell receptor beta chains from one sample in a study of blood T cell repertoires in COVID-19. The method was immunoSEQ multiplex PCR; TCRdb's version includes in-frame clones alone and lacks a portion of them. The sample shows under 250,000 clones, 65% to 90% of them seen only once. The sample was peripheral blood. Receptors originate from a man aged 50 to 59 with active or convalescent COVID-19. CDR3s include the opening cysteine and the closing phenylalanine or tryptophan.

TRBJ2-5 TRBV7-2 CASSLRTAQETQYF
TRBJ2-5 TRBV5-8 CATTRGAVQETQYF
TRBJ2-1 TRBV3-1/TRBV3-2 CASSRSVAEGYNEQFF
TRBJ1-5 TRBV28 CASSAHTGGADQPQHF
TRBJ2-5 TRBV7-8 CASSIAGAQETQYF
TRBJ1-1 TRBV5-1 CASSLAQSTEAFF
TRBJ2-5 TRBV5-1 CASSFPRGQETQYF
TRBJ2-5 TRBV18 CASSATIARETQYF
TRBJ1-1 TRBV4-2 CASSQERGRVNTEAFF
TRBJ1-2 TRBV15 CATSRVGGMAGYGYTF
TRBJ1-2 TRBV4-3 CASSQVVDSLEGYTF
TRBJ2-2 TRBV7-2 CASSAGSGDTGELFF
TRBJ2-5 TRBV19 CASSSLGVSETQYF
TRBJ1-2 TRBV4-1 CASSESSGQNYGYTF
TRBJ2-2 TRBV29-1 CSVSLRNTGELFF
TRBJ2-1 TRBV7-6 CASSLMAGSSYNEQFF
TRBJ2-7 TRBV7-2 CASRGAGAGYEQYF
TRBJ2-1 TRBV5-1 CASSLGLAGTPINNEQFF